This TCR beta chain appears in the sequencing data of a study of T cell responses to AZD1222 COVID-19 vaccine. Concerning this clone itself: Its antigen is undetermined.

The CDR3 runs to 15 residues. V trimming: 7 bases; J trimming: 10 bases; junction bases outside the gene matches: 15. CDR1 is SGHTA and CDR2 is FQGNSA in the germline V gene. Study conclusions and caveats: Mapped onto spike, vaccine-associated CD4 TCRs spanned it and were dominant at 160-218 and 743-854.

Using immunoSEQ multiplex PCR, the repertoire was profiled, and TCRdb retains in-frame clones only, with some absent. The data hold 90,000 to 120,000 clones, with approximately 88% observed a single time. The source of this sequence is an adult in good health. The sample was peripheral blood, taken on day 0 of AZD1222 vaccination. V and J are TRBV7-2 and TRBJ2-1; the match to TRBD2 covers 8 bases. In DNA form, the CDR3 reads TGTGCCAGCACCTCCCAAGCGGGGGCGCAGAGGGAGCAGTTCTTC. It specifies CASTSQAGAQREQFF.